These T cell receptor beta chains were read from a single sample in a study of shared clonotypes between healthy human individuals. Measured with immunoSEQ multiplex PCR; TCRdb has only the in-frame clones, and not every one. The table records 2 million to 2.5 million clones, 93% of them present only once. Material for sequencing was naive CD4+ T cells from PBMCs. The receptors derive from a man aged 18 to 30 in good health. Some clones in this sample may be carry-over from other donors' samples. Each CDR3 is given with its conserved first and last residue. The D gene is left open where the match is weak. Rows give clone size only sometimes, using once, few, many, or a class for an expanded clone.

cdr3_length	v_call	j_call	clone_size	d_call	cdr3_nt	cdr3_aa
15	TRBV9	TRBJ2-1	NA	NA	TGTGCCAGCAGCGTAGATGAGAGTATTGGGGAAGAGCAGTTCTTC	CASSVDESIGEEQFF
13	TRBV2	TRBJ1-5	few	NA	TGTGCCAGCAGTGAAGGAAGGAATCAGCCCCAGCATTTT	CASSEGRNQPQHF
12	TRBV28	TRBJ1-2	NA	NA	TGTGCCAGCAGCCTAGCTAACTATGGCTACACCTTC	CASSLANYGYTF
15	TRBV28	TRBJ1-2	NA	NA	TGTGCCAGCAGTGGGAGGGGGACGGGGGCCCGTGGCTACACCTTC	CASSGRGTGARGYTF
18	TRBV11-3	TRBJ2-1	NA	TRBD2	TGTGCCAGCAGCTTAGGCTTCGGTTGGGCTAGCGGGACGAATGAGCAGTTCTTC	CASSLGFGWASGTNEQFF
15	TRBV28	TRBJ1-5	NA	NA	TGTGCCAGCAGTGGAAGCCTACAGGTAGCTCAGCCCCAGCATTTT	CASSGSLQVAQPQHF
13	TRBV7-3	TRBJ1-1	NA	NA	TGTGCCAGCAGCTTAAGCTTCGGGGAGACAGCTTTCTTT	CASSLSFGETAFF
14	TRBV27	TRBJ2-7	NA	NA	TGTGCCAGCAGTTTAGAGGGTAATGGCTACGAGCAGTACTTC	CASSLEGNGYEQYF
17	TRBV18	TRBJ1-5	NA	NA	TGTGCCAGCTCACCGCCCCCGTCAGGGGCGAGCAATCAGCCCCAGCATTTT	CASSPPPSGASNQPQHF
14	TRBV6-1	TRBJ2-2	NA	NA	TGTGCCAGCAGTGATTGGGCCCGAACCGGGGAGCTGTTTTTT	CASSDWARTGELFF
13	TRBV19	TRBJ2-3	NA	NA	TGTGCCAGTAGTGGCCAGGGGCGAGATACGCAGTATTTT	CASSGQGRDTQYF
15	TRBV7-9	TRBJ2-7	NA	NA	TGTGCCAGCAGCTTAGCGCGGGACAGCCACTACGAGCAGTACTTC	CASSLARDSHYEQYF
14	TRBV4-1	TRBJ1-4	NA	NA	TGCGCCAGCAGCCACCTCGGGGGGGGTGAAAAACTGTTTTTT	CASSHLGGGEKLFF
13	TRBV2	TRBJ1-1	NA	TRBD1	TGTGCCAGCAGCACCGACAGGGACACTGAAGCTTTCTTT	CASSTDRDTEAFF
15	TRBV5-4	TRBJ2-7	NA	NA	TGTGCCAGCAGCTATGCGCCGGGACCCGACTACGAGCAGTACTTC	CASSYAPGPDYEQYF
14	TRBV6-5	TRBJ2-5	NA	NA	TGTGCCAGCAGTTACGGGGCGGGGCAAGAGACCCAGTACTTC	CASSYGAGQETQYF
13	TRBV27	TRBJ2-7	NA	NA	TGTGCCAGCAGTATACAGGGAAACTACGAGCAGTACTTC	CASSIQGNYEQYF
17	TRBV4-2	TRBJ2-7	NA	TRBD1	TGTGCCAGCAGCCAGGGGACAGGGGGTGGGAGTGGGAACGAGCAGTACTTC	CASSQGTGGGSGNEQYF
13	TRBV15	TRBJ1-1	NA	NA	TGTGCCACCAGCACCAGCCTTAACACTGAAGCTTTCTTT	CATSTSLNTEAFF
16	TRBV27	TRBJ1-4	NA	NA	TGTGCCAGCAGTCCTTTCCGGGCAGGGGAAGTCGAAAAACTGTTTTTT	CASSPFRAGEVEKLFF
14	TRBV7-2	TRBJ2-1	NA	TRBD2	TGTGCCAGCAGCTTACCACTAGCGGGAGGGGGCCATTTCTTC	CASSLPLAGGGHFF
12	TRBV6-6	TRBJ1-6	NA	NA	TGTGCCAGCAGTTACCCCCAACCACCCCTCCACTTT	CASSYPQPPLHF
15	TRBV19	TRBJ1-5	NA	TRBD1	TGTGCCAGTAGTATAGGAGACAGGGGATATCAGCCCCAGCATTTT	CASSIGDRGYQPQHF
14	TRBV5-4	TRBJ2-5	NA	NA	TGTGCCAGCAGCCCCAGGGTTGCAGAAGAGACCCAGTACTTC	CASSPRVAEETQYF
14	TRBV6-5	TRBJ2-3	NA	TRBD2	TGTGCCAGCACCCGGGAGGGGGGTCGGGATACGCAGTATTTT	CASTREGGRDTQYF
16	TRBV4-1	TRBJ2-1	NA	TRBD1	TGCGCCAGCAGCCGATTCCGGGACAGGGGATACAATGAGCAGTTCTTC	CASSRFRDRGYNEQFF